This entry concerns a single TCR beta chain. Its antigen is not identified. CDR3 length: 14 residues. The ends were cut back, 4 bases at V and 3 bases at J, with 10 bases in the middle. Germline values: CDR1 SGHKS, CDR2 YYEKEE (reference sequence). Caucasian, healthy and from Russia, the donors were aged between roughly 6 and 95. The data belong to a study of blood T cells in healthy people across ages. Study results and limitations: Roughly linear age-related decline in beta diversity appeared, significant by age around 40. The percentage of naive T cells correlated strongly with TCR beta diversity.

Sample-barcoded 5' priming and a J-beta primer mix drove a second PCR of roughly 7 to 11 cycles. The template-switch adaptor was a 5' adaptor with 12 random nucleotides. It tagged each cDNA molecule. TCRdb ran MiXCR on the 5' RACE reads and lists one entry per CDR3 protein. The table lists about 1,800,000 distinct CDR3 sequences, under 30% of them singletons. This TCR was sampled from a woman in her 30s in good health. The chain couples TRBV5-5 to TRBJ1-4, with D uncertain. The sample taken for sequencing was blood. The CDR3 DNA reads as TGTGCCAGCAGCCCGGACCCAGCTAATGAAAAACTGTTTTTT. Encoded protein: CASSPDPANEKLFF.